A selection of T cell receptor beta chains follows, all from one sample in a study of T-cell reconstitution after alpha-beta-depleted transplantation in children. TCRdb redid the calling of the PCR reads with MiXCR, one entry per CDR3 protein. The sample gives about 500,000 distinct CDR3 sequences, less than 35% of which show up once; roughly 2.5% is in the top ten. This specimen was PBMCs from the stem cell graft donor, taken from the stem cell graft. All receptors derive from a human donor who donated a stem cell graft to a child with aplastic anemia. Both conserved end residues are part of each CDR3. D genes are given only for firm matches. Clone sizes are given selectively: once, few, many, or a class where the clone is expanded.

TRBJ1-5,-,TRBV5-1,TRBD1,TGCGCCAGCAGCTTGGAGGCAGGGGGACCGCCCCAGCATTTT,CASSLEAGGPPQHF
TRBJ1-1,-,TRBV5-1,-,TGCGCCAGCAGCTACTTGGGGGGAACCATGAACACTGAAGCTTTCTTT,CASSYLGGTMNTEAFF
TRBJ1-2,few,TRBV20-1,TRBD1,TGCAGTGCTAACCGAGCTGGACAGGGCGCTTATGGCTACACCTTC,CSANRAGQGAYGYTF
TRBJ2-3,-,TRBV11-2,-,TGTGCCAGCAGCTTCGTTCAGGGTTCAGATACGCAGTATTTT,CASSFVQGSDTQYF
TRBJ1-1,-,TRBV3-1,TRBD1,TGTGCCAGCAGCCCTCTAGGACAGGGAAGCACTGAAGCTTTCTTT,CASSPLGQGSTEAFF
TRBJ2-5,-,TRBV9,-,TGTGCCAGCAGCGTAGGTCGCAGACAAGAGACCCAGTACTTC,CASSVGRRQETQYF
TRBJ1-4,-,TRBV7-2,TRBD1,TGTGCCAGCAGCATCCCGGGACAGTCTGAAAAACTGTTTTTT,CASSIPGQSEKLFF
TRBJ1-1,-,TRBV4-3,-,TGCGCCAGCAGCCGGTCGCGGACAACGAACACTGAAGCTTTCTTT,CASSRSRTTNTEAFF
TRBJ2-1,-,TRBV7-6,TRBD2,TGTGCCAGCAGCTCCATTAGCGGGGCATCCTACAATGAGCAGTTCTTC,CASSSISGASYNEQFF
TRBJ2-3,-,TRBV21-1,-,TGTGCCAGCAGCAAAGCCCGCGGCACAGATACGCAGTATTTT,CASSKARGTDTQYF
TRBJ2-6,-,TRBV30,-,TGTGCCTGGAGTAGCGGGTCGGGGGCCAACGTCCTGACTTTC,CAWSSGSGANVLTF
TRBJ1-5,-,TRBV5-1,TRBD1,TGCGCCAGCAGCTCAAACCACGGGACAGGGAATCGTCATCAGCCTCAGCATTTT,CASSSNHGTGNRHQPQHF
TRBJ2-7,few,TRBV7-2,-,TGTGCCAGCAGCATCCGGGACACGAGCTCCTACGAGCAGTACTTC,CASSIRDTSSYEQYF
TRBJ1-1,-,TRBV7-6,-,TGTGCCAGCAGCTTCGGGGCTCCGAACACTGAAGCTTTCTTT,CASSFGAPNTEAFF
TRBJ2-5,many,TRBV20-1,TRBD1,TGCAGTGCGGTCGGACAGGGCAGAGAGACCCAGTACTTC,CSAVGQGRETQYF
TRBJ2-7,-,TRBV15,TRBD1,TGTGCCACCAGCAGAGTCCCGGGACAGGGAGAACGCGAGCAGTACTTC,CATSRVPGQGEREQYF
TRBJ2-5,-,TRBV14,-,TGTGCCAGCAGCCAATATCGTGGGGAGACCCAGTACTTC,CASSQYRGETQYF
TRBJ2-3,-,TRBV6-5,-,TGTGCCAGCAGTTCCAGGCCTTACACAGATACGCAGTATTTT,CASSSRPYTDTQYF
TRBJ2-3,-,TRBV25-1,TRBD2,TGTGCCAGCAGTGAAACTAGCGTAGATACGCAGTATTTT,CASSETSVDTQYF